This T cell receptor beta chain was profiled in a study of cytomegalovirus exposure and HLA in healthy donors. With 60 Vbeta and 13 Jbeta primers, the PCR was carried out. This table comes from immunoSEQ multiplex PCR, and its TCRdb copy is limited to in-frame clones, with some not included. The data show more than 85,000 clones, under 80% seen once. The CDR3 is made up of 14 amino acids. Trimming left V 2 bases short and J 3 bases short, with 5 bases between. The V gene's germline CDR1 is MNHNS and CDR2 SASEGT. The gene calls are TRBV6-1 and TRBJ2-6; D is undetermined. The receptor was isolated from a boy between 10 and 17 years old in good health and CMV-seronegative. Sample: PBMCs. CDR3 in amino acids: CASSELVGANVLTF. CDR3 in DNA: TGTGCCAGCAGTGAACTAGTTGGGGCCAACGTCCTGACTTTC.